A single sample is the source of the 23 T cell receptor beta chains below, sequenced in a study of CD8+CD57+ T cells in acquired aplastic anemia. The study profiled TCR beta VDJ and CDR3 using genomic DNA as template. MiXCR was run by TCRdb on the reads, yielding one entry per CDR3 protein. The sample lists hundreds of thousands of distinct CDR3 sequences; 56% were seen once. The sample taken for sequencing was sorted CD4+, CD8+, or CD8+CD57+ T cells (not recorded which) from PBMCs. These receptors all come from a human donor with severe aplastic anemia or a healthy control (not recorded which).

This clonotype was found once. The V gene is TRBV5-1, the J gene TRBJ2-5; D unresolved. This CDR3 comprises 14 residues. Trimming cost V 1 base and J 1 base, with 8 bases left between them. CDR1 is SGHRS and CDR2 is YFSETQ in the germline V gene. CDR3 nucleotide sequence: TGCGCCAGCAGCTTGTCACTATCCCAAGAGACCCAGTACTTC. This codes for CASSLSLSQETQYF.

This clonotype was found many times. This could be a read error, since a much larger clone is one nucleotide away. The CDR3 bases are TGCAGCGTGCGACAGAGGTTTTTAGGACCCTACGAGCAGTACTTC. Protein sequence: CSVRQRFLGPYEQYF. This chain uses TRBV29-1 with TRBJ2-7, with a tentative D call TRBD1 (5 bases). V was clipped by 6 bases and J by 2 bases, with 20 bases between them. The CDR3 has 15 residues. The germline CDR1 and CDR2 sequences are SQVTM and ANQGSEA.

CDR3 sequence reads: CASRADSLNTEAFF. CDR3 bases: TGTGCCAGCAGAGCTGACAGTCTGAACACTGAAGCTTTCTTT. This sequence joins TRBV2 and TRBJ1-1, with D maybe TRBD1 (5 bases). The CDR3 is 14 residues long. Trimming shortened V by 6 bases and J by 0 bases, and 11 bases separated the two germline ends. Per the germline V gene, CDR1 is SNHLY and CDR2 is FYNNEI.

This chain's CDR3 is CASSWAQSYEQYF. The CDR3 coding sequence is TGTGCCAGCAGCTGGGCCCAAAGCTACGAGCAGTACTTC. The gene calls are TRBV5-8 and TRBJ2-7, with no clear D. This CDR3 has 13 amino acids. V was pared by 3 bases and J by 3 bases, with 10 bases between. Germline CDR1 reads SGHTS; CDR2 reads YDEGEE.

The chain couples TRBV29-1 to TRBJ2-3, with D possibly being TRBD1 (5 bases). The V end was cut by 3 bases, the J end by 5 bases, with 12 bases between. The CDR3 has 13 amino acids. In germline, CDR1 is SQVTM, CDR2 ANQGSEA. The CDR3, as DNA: TGCAGCGTTGAGGCTAGGACAATAGATACGCAGTATTTT. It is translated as CSVEARTIDTQYF.

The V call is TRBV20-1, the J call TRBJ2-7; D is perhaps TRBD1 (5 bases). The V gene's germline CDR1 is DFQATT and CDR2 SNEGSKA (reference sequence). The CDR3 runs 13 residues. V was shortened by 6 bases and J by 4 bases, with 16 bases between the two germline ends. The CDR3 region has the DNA TGCAGTGCCCTGGACAACCGGTATTACGAGCAGTACTTC. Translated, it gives CSALDNRYYEQYF.

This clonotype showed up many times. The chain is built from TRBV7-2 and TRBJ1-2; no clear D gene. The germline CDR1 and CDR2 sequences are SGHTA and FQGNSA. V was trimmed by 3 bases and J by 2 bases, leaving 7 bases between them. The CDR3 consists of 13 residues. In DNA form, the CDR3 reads TGTGCCAGCAGCTTGAGTTTCAACTATGGCTACACCTTC. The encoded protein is CASSLSFNYGYTF.

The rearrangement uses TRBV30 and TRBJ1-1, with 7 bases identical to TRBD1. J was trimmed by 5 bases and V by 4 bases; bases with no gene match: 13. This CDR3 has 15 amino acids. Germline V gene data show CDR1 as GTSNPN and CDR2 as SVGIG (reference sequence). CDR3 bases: TGTGCCTGGATGGGGAGGGCCAGGGGGTGGACTGAAGCTTTCTTT. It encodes CAWMGRARGWTEAFF.

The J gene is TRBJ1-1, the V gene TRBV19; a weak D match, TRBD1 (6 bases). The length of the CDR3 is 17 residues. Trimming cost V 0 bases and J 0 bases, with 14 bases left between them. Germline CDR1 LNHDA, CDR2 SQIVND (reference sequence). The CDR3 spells CASSIDPTGDMNTEAFF. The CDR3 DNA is TGTGCCAGTAGTATAGACCCGACAGGAGACATGAACACTGAAGCTTTCTTT.

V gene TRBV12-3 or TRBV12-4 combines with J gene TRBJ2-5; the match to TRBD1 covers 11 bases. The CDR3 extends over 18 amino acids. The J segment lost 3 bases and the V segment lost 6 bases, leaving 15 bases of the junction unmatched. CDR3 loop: CASSLYGQGTGGEETQYF. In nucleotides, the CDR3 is TGTGCCAGCAGCTTATATGGCCAGGGGACAGGGGGAGAAGAGACCCAGTACTTC.

This CDR3 reads CASSFQLGERNTEAFF. The DNA for the CDR3 is TGTGCCAGCAGCTTTCAATTGGGCGAAAGGAACACTGAAGCTTTCTTT. This chain links TRBV7-3 with TRBJ1-1; D uncertain. The CDR3 consists of 16 residues. V was clipped by 3 bases and J by 1 base, with 15 bases between them. Looked up from germline, CDR1 is SGHTA and CDR2 is FQGTGA.

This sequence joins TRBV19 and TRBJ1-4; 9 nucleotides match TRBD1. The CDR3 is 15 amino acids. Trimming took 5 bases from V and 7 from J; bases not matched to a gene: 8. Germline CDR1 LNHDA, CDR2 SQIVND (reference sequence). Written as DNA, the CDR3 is TGTGCCAGTAGTCCCCGGACAGGGGTCAGTGAAAAACTGTTTTTT. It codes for CASSPRTGVSEKLFF. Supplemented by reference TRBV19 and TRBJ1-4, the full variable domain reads DGGITQSPKYLFRKEGQNVTLSCEQNLNHDAMYWYRQDPGQGLRLIYYSQIVNDFQKGDIAEGYSVSREKKESFPLTVTSAQKNPTAFYLCASSPRTGVSEKLFFGSGTQLSVL.

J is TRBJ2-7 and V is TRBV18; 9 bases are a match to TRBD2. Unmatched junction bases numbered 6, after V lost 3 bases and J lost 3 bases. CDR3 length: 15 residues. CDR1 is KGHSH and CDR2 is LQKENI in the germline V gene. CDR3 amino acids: CASSPGGGVVYEQYF. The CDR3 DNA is TGTGCCAGCTCACCGGGCGGGGGGGTCGTCTACGAGCAGTACTTC.

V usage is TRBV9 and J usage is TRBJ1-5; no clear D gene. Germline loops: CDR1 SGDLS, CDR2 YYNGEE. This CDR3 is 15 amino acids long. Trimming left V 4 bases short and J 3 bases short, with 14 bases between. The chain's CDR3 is CASSQDSGVNQPQHF. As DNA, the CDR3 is TGTGCCAGCAGCCAAGATTCCGGGGTCAATCAGCCCCAGCATTTT.

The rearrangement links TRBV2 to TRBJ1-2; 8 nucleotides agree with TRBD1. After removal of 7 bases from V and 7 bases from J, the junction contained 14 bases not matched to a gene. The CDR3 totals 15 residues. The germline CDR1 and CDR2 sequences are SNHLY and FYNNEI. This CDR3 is CASILWQGASRGYTF. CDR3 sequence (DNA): TGTGCCAGCATCCTTTGGCAGGGGGCTTCGCGTGGCTACACCTTC. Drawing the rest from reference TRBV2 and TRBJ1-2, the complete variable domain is EPEVTQTPSHQVTQMGQEVILRCVPISNHLYFYWYRQILGQKVEFLVSFYNNEISEKSEIFDDQFSVERPDGSNFTLKIRSTKLEDSAMYFCASILWQGASRGYTFGSGTRLTVV.

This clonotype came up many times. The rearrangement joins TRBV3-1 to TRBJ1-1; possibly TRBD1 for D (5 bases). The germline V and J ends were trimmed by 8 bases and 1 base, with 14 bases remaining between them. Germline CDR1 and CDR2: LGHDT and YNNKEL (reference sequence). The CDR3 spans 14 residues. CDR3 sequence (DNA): TGTGCCAGCTATGACGGGGGGTCGAACACTGAAGCTTTCTTT. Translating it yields CASYDGGSNTEAFF. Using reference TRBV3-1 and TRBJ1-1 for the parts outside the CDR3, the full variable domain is DTAVSQTPKYLVTQMGNDKSIKCEQNLGHDTMYWYKQDSKKFLKIMFSYNNKELIINETVPNRFSPKSPDKAHLNLHINSLELGDSAVYFCASYDGGSNTEAFFGQGTRLTVV.

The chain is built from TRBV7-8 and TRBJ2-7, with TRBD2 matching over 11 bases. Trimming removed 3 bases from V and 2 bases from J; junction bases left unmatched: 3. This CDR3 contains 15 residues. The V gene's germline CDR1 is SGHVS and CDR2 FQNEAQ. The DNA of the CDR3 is TGTGCCAGCAGCTTCTTACTAGCGGGGGCCTACGAGCAGTACTTC. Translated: CASSFLLAGAYEQYF.

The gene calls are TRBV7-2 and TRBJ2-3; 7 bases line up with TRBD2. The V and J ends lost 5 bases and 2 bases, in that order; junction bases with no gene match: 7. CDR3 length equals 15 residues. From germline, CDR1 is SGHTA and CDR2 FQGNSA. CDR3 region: CASSAAGLNTDTQYF. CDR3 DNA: TGTGCCAGCAGCGCGGCGGGACTAAACACAGATACGCAGTATTTT.

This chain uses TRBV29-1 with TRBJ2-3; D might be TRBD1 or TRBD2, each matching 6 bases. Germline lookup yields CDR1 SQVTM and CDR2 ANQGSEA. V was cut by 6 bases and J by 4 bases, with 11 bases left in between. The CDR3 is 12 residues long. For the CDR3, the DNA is TGCAGCGTAGGACAGCGGGCAGATACGCAGTATTTT. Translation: CSVGQRADTQYF.

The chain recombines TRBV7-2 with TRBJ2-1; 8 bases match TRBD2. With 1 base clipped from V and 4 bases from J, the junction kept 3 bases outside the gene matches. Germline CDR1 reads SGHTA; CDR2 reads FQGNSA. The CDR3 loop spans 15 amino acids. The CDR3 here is CASSLVAGWYNEQFF. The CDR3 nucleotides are TGTGCCAGCAGCTTAGTAGCGGGGTGGTACAATGAGCAGTTCTTC.

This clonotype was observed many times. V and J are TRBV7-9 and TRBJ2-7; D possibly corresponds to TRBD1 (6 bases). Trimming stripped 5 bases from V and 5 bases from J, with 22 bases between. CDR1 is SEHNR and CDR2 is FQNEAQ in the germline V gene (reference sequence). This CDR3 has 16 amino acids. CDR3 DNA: TGTGCCAGCAGCCTAAGCTTAGCAGGGGCTGTGAACGAGCAGTACTTC. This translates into CASSLSLAGAVNEQYF. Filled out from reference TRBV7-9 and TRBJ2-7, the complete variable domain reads DTGVSQNPRHKITKRGQNVTFRCDPISEHNRLYWYRQTLGQGPEFLTYFQNEAQLEKSRLLSDRFSAERPKGSFSTLEIQRTEQGDSAMYLCASSLSLAGAVNEQYFGPGTRLTVT.

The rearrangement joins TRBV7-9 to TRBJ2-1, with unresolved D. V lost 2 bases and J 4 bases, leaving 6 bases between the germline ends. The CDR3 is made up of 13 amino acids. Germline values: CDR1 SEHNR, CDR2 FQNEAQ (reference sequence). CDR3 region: CASSLSLYNEQFF. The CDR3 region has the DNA TGTGCCAGCAGCTTATCGCTGTACAATGAGCAGTTCTTC.

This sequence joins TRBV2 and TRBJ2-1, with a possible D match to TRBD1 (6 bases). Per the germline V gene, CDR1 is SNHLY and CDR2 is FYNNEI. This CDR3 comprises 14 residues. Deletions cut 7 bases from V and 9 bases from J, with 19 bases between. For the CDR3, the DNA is TGTGCCAGCATTCTCTTGGGGGCTAGGGGTGAGCAGTTCTTC. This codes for CASILLGARGEQFF. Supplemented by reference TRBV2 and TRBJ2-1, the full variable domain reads EPEVTQTPSHQVTQMGQEVILRCVPISNHLYFYWYRQILGQKVEFLVSFYNNEISEKSEIFDDQFSVERPDGSNFTLKIRSTKLEDSAMYFCASILLGARGEQFFGPGTRLTVL.